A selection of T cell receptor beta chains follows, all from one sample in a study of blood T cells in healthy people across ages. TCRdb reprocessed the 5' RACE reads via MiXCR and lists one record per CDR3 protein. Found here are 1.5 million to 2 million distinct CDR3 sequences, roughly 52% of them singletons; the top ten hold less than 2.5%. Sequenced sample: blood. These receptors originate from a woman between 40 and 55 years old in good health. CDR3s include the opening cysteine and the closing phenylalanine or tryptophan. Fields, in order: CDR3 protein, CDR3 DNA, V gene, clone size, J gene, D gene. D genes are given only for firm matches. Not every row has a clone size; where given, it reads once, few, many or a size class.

CASSRLQGPRYEQYF | TGTGCCAGCAGCCGTCTACAGGGGCCGCGCTACGAGCAGTACTTC | TRBV7-2 | NA | TRBJ2-7 | TRBD1
CASRLLLANEKLFF | TGTGCCAGCAGACTACTACTGGCTAATGAAAAACTGTTTTTT | TRBV12-3/TRBV12-4 | few | TRBJ1-4 | NA
CSPQGGGYTEAFF | TGCAGCCCTCAAGGGGGGGGGTACACTGAAGCTTTCTTT | TRBV29-1 | NA | TRBJ1-1 | NA
CASSRRDAGNQPQHF | TGTGCCAGCAGCCGACGGGACGCCGGCAATCAGCCCCAGCATTTT | TRBV27 | few | TRBJ1-5 | NA
CASSVTSGRNNEQFF | TGCGCCAGCAGCGTTACTAGCGGGCGGAACAATGAGCAGTTCTTC | TRBV5-1 | few | TRBJ2-1 | TRBD2
CASSLALGGGDQYF | TGTGCCAGCAGCTTGGCCCTGGGAGGTGGGGACCAGTACTTC | TRBV5-6 | NA | TRBJ2-5 | NA
CAITGTGGTGELFF | TGTGCCATCACCGGGACAGGGGGGACCGGGGAGCTGTTTTTT | TRBV10-3 | few | TRBJ2-2 | TRBD1
CASSEATGGYYNEQFF | TGTGCCAGCAGTGAGGCAACAGGGGGGTATTACAATGAGCAGTTCTTC | TRBV2 | NA | TRBJ2-1 | TRBD1
CASSFRGSIHYEQYF | TGTGCCAGCAGTTTTCGGGGGTCAATCCACTACGAGCAGTACTTC | TRBV27 | NA | TRBJ2-7 | NA
CASSLERAPQETQYF | TGTGCCAGCAGCTTAGAGCGGGCCCCCCAAGAGACCCAGTACTTC | TRBV7-2 | few | TRBJ2-5 | NA
CASTSSGGPSGNEQFF | TGTGCCAGCACCTCTAGCGGGGGCCCCTCGGGCAATGAGCAGTTCTTC | TRBV7-2 | few | TRBJ2-1 | TRBD2
CSARLVTQETQYF | TGCAGTGCTAGATTGGTCACCCAAGAGACCCAGTACTTC | TRBV20-1 | many | TRBJ2-5 | NA
CASSQEAVANYGYTF | TGCGCCAGCAGCCAAGAAGCAGTCGCTAACTATGGCTACACCTTC | TRBV4-3 | few | TRBJ1-2 | NA
CRGRLPQETQYF | TGCAGGGGGCGGCTCCCCCAAGAGACCCAGTACTTC | TRBV20-1 | few | TRBJ2-5 | NA
CASSLRLRNGELFF | TGTGCCAGCAGTTTACGACTAAGGAACGGGGAGCTGTTTTTT | TRBV27 | NA | TRBJ2-2 | NA
CASTQAETQYF | TGTGCCAGCACTCAGGCAGAGACCCAGTACTTC | TRBV6-5 | NA | TRBJ2-5 | NA
CASSFPLWENIQYF | TGTGCCAGCAGTTTCCCCTTGTGGGAAAACATTCAGTACTTC | TRBV12-3/TRBV12-4 | NA | TRBJ2-4 | NA
CASSVAGWDTQYF | TGTGCCAGCAGCGTGGCAGGGTGGGATACGCAGTATTTT | TRBV9 | NA | TRBJ2-3 | NA
CASSLEGPVDGYTF | TGTGCCAGCAGCTTAGAAGGGCCCGTGGATGGCTACACCTTC | TRBV7-9 | few | TRBJ1-2 | NA
CASSYSESGYTF | TGTGCCAGCAGTTACTCGGAGAGTGGCTACACCTTC | TRBV6-6 | NA | TRBJ1-2 | NA
CASSYSSVSYEQYF | TGTGCCAGCAGTTACTCCTCCGTCTCCTACGAGCAGTACTTC | TRBV6-2/TRBV6-3 | many | TRBJ2-7 | NA
CASTPRGNDYGYTF | TGTGCCAGCACCCCACGGGGGAACGACTATGGCTACACCTTC | TRBV28 | few | TRBJ1-2 | NA
CASSSELPTDTQYF | TGTGCCAGCAGCTCGGAGCTACCCACAGATACGCAGTATTTT | TRBV7-8 | NA | TRBJ2-3 | NA
CASSLTGTAAYNEQFF | TGTGCCAGCAGCCTTACCGGGACAGCTGCGTACAATGAGCAGTTCTTC | TRBV28 | few | TRBJ2-1 | TRBD1
CSARTTGANVLTF | TGCAGTGCTAGAACCACGGGGGCCAACGTCCTGACTTTC | TRBV20-1 | NA | TRBJ2-6 | NA
CASSSSETQYF | TGTGCCAGCAGCTCCTCAGAGACCCAGTACTTC | TRBV7-2 | many | TRBJ2-5 | NA
CATMALGAYNEQFF | TGTGCCACGATGGCCCTGGGGGCGTACAATGAGCAGTTCTTC | TRBV24-1 | NA | TRBJ2-1 | NA
CASSVGADRNNEQFF | TGTGCCAGCAGCGTAGGTGCGGACCGAAACAATGAGCAGTTCTTC | TRBV9 | NA | TRBJ2-1 | NA
CASSPGTEKAFF | TGTGCCAGCAGCCCCGGGACAGAAAAAGCTTTCTTT | TRBV11-1 | few | TRBJ1-1 | TRBD1
CSATLSGGTQYF | TGCAGTGCTACCCTCTCGGGAGGTACGCAGTATTTT | TRBV20-1 | few | TRBJ2-3 | TRBD2
CASSLVIGRASPLHF | TGTGCCAGCAGCTTAGTTATCGGCAGGGCTTCACCCCTCCACTTT | TRBV7-9 | NA | TRBJ1-6 | NA
CASSSRDRGRGGYTF | TGTGCCAGCAGCTCCCGGGACAGGGGGCGCGGTGGCTACACCTTC | TRBV7-2 | NA | TRBJ1-2 | TRBD1
CASSYWGGSEQFF | TGTGCCAGCAGCTACTGGGGGGGTAGTGAGCAGTTCTTC | TRBV11-2 | NA | TRBJ2-1 | TRBD2